This T cell receptor (beta chain) derives from a study of human T cells and chemical hapten exposure. The time point here: patch test 2, 6 weeks after DPC sensitization. The treatment was: therapeutic diphenylcyclopropenone sensitization with weekly scalp DPC. This clonotype has just a few counts. The CDR3 consists of 18 residues. Trimming stripped 6 bases from V and 0 bases from J, with 23 bases between. Germline V lookup: CDR1 MNHEY, CDR2 SVGAGI. TCRdb called the RACE reads again in MiXCR, with one record for every CDR3 protein. The sample shows 110,000 to 150,000 distinct CDR3 sequences, about 12% of them seen only once.

The sequenced sample was whole blood, obtained in connection with sensitization to the hapten diphenylcyclopropenone (DPC). V is TRBV6-5 and J is TRBJ1-1; D gene uncertain. The sequence was obtained from a woman aged 50 to 60 with alopecia areata. Some clones in this sample may be carry-over from other donors' samples. In DNA form, the CDR3 reads TGTGCCAGCAGCCGCCGCCCCCCAAACGACGGGTTGAACACTGAAGCTTTCTTT. Amino acid sequence: CASSRRPPNDGLNTEAFF.